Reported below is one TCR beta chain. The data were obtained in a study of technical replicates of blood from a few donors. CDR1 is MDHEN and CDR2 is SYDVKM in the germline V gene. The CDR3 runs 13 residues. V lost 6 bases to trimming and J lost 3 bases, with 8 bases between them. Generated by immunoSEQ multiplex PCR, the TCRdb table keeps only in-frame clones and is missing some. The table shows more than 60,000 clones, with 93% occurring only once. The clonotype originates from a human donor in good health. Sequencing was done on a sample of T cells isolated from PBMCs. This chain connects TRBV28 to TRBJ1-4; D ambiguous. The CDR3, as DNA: TGTGCCAGCAGGGACGGGGCTAATGAAAAACTGTTTTTT. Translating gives CASRDGANEKLFF.